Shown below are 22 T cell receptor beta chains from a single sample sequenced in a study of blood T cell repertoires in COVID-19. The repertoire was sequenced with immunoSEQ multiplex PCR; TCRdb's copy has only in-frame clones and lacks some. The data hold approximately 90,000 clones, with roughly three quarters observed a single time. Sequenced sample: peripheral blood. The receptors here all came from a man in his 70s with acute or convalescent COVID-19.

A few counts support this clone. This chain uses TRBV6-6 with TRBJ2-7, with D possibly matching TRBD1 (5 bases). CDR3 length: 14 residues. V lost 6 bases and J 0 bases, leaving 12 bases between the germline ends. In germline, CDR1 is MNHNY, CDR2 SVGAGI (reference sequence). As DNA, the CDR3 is TGTGCCAGCAGGTCCAGCAGGGACTCCTACGAGCAGTACGTC. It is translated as CASRSSRDSYEQYV.

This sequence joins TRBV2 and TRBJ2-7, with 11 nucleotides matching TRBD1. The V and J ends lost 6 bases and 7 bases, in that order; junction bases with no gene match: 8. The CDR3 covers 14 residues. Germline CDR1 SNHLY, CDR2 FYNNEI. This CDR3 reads CASRPGTGGAEQYF. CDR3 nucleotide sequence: TGTGCCAGCAGGCCCGGGACAGGGGGAGCGGAGCAGTACTTC.

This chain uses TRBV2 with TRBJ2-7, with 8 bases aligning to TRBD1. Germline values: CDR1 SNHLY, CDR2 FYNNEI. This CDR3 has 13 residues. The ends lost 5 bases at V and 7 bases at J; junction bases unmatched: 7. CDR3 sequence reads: CASSSGQGGEQYF. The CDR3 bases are TGTGCCAGCAGTTCTGGACAGGGTGGTGAGCAGTACTTC.

CDR3 coding DNA: TGCAGCGTCGAACCCCCAGGGACCAGGGGAGCTTTCTTT. It encodes CSVEPPGTRGAFF. The chain employs TRBV29-1 and TRBJ1-1; D might be TRBD1 (6 bases). Between the trimmed V and J ends, which lost 6 bases and 10 bases, there was a span of 21 bases. The CDR3 sequence is 13 residues long. Germline assignment: CDR1 SQVTM and CDR2 ANQGSEA.

The CDR3 bases are TGTGCCAGCTCACCTAGACAGGGAGGACCATATGGCTACACCTTC. Protein: CASSPRQGGPYGYTF. This chain connects TRBV18 to TRBJ1-2; 7 bases line up with TRBD1. The germline V gene has CDR1 KGHSH and CDR2 LQKENI. J was trimmed by 5 bases and V by 3 bases; bases with no gene match: 9. This CDR3 has 15 amino acids.

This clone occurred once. The CDR3 loop is CASSLRPSSYNSPLHF. The CDR3 coding sequence is TGTGCCAGCAGCCTCCGCCCCAGCTCCTATAATTCACCCCTCCACTTT. This chain connects TRBV9 to TRBJ1-6; no clear D gene. V was pared by 4 bases and J by 0 bases, with 11 bases between. The germline CDR1 and CDR2 sequences are SGDLS and YYNGEE. The length of the CDR3 is 16 residues.

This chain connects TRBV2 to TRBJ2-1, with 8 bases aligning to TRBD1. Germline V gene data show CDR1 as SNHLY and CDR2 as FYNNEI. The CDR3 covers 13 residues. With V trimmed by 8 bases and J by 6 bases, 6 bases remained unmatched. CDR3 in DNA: TGTGCCAGCGGGTCAACAGGGGGCAATGAGCAGTTCTTC. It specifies CASGSTGGNEQFF.

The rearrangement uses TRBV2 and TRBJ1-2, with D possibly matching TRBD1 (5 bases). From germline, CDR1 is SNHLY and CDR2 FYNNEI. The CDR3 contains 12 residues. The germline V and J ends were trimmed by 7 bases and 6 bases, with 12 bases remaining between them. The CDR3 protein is CASNLRANGYTF. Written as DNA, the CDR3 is TGTGCCAGCAACCTCAGGGCGAATGGCTACACCTTC.

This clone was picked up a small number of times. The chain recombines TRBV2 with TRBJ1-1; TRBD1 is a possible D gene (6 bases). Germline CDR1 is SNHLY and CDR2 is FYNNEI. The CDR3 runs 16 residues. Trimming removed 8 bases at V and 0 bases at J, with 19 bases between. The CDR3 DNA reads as TGTGCCAGCTCGTCAGGGGTGGGCATTATGAACACTGAAGCTTTCTTT. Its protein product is CASSSGVGIMNTEAFF.

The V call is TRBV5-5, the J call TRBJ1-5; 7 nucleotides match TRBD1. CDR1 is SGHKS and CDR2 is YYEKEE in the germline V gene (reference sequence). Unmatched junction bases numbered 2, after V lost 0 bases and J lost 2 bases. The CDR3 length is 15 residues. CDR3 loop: CASSLGDSGNQPQHF. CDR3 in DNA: TGTGCCAGCAGCTTGGGGGACAGTGGCAATCAGCCCCAGCATTTT. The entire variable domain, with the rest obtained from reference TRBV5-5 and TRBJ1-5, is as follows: DAGVTQSPTHLIKTRGQQVTLRCSPISGHKSVSWYQQVLGQGPQFIFQYYEKEERGRGNFPDRFSARQFPNYSSELNVNALLLGDSALYLCASSLGDSGNQPQHFGDGTRLSIL.

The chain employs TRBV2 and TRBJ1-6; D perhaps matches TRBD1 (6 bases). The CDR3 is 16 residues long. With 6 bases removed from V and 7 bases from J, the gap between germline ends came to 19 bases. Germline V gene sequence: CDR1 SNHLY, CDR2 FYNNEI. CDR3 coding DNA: TGTGCCAGCAGGCTCAGACAGGCAGCGTTCAATTCACCCCTCCACTTT. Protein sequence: CASRLRQAAFNSPLHF.

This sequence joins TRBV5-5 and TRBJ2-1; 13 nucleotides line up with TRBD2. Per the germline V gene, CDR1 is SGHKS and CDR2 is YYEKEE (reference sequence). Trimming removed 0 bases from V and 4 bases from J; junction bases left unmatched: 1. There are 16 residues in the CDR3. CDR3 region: CASSLGLAGGYNEQFF. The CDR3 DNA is TGTGCCAGCAGCTTGGGACTAGCGGGGGGTTACAATGAGCAGTTCTTC. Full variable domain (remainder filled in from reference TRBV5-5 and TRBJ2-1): DAGVTQSPTHLIKTRGQQVTLRCSPISGHKSVSWYQQVLGQGPQFIFQYYEKEERGRGNFPDRFSARQFPNYSSELNVNALLLGDSALYLCASSLGLAGGYNEQFFGPGTRLTVL.

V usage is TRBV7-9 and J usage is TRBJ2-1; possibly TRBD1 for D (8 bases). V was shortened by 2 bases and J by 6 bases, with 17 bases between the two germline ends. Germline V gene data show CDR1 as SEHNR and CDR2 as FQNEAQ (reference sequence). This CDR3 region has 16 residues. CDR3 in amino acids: CASSLTGRGTGNEQFF. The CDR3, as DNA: TGTGCCAGCAGCTTAACGGGGCGGGGGACAGGCAATGAGCAGTTCTTC.

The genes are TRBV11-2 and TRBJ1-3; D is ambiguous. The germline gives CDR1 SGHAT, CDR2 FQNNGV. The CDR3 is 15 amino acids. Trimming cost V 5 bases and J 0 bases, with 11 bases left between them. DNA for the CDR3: TGTGCCAGCAGCCCACCTGGGCACTCTGGAAACACCATATATTTT. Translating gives CASSPPGHSGNTIYF.

CDR3 sequence: CASSSTTPYNEQFF. The CDR3 DNA is TGTGCCAGCAGCTCCACTACCCCCTACAATGAGCAGTTCTTC. This rearrangement joins TRBV6-5 to TRBJ2-1; D unresolved. CDR1 and CDR2 (germline): MNHEY, SVGAGI. This CDR3 is 14 amino acids long. Trimming removed 6 bases from V and 2 bases from J, with 11 bases in between.

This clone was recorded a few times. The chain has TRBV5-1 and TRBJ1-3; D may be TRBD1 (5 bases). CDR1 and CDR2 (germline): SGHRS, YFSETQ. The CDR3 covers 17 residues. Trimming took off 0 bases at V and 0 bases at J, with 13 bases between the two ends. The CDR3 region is CASSLGGTGSSGNTIYF. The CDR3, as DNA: TGCGCCAGCAGCTTGGGGGGTACAGGAAGCTCTGGAAACACCATATATTTT.

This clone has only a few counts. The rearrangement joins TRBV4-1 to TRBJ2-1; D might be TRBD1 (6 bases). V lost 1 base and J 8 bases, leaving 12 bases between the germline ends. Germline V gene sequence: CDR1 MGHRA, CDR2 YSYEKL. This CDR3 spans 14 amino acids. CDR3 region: CASSQGYRDHEQFF. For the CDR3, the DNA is TGCGCCAGCAGCCAAGGCTACAGGGATCATGAGCAGTTCTTC.

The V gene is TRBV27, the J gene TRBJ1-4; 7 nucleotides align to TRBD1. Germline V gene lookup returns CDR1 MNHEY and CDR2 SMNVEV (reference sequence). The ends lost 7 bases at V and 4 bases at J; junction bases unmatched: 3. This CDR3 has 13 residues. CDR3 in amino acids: CASKGQINEKLFF. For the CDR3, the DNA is TGTGCCAGCAAGGGACAGATTAATGAAAAACTGTTTTTT.

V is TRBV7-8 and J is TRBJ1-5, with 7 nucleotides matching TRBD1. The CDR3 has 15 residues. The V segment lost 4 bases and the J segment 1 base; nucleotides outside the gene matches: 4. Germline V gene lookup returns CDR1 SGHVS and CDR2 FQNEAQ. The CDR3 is CASSSTGISNQPQHF. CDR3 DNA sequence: TGTGCCAGCAGCTCGACAGGGATCAGCAATCAGCCCCAGCATTTT.

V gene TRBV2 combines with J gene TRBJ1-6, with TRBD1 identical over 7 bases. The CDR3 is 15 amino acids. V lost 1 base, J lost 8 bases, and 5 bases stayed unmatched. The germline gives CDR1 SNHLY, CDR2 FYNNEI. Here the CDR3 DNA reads TGTGCCAGCAGTGAAGAGACAGGGTTTGATTCACCCCTCCACTTT. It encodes CASSEETGFDSPLHF.

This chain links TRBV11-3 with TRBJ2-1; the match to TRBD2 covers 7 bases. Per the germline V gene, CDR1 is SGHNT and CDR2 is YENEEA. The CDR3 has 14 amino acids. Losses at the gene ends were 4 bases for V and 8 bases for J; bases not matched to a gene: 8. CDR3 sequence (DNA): TGTGCCAGCAGCTCGGGACTACCCCCCCATGAGCAGTTCTTC. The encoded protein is CASSSGLPPHEQFF.

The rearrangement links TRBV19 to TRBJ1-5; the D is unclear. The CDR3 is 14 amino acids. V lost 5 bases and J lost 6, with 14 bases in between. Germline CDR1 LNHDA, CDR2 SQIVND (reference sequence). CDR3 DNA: TGTGCCAGTAGTGAAAGGAGGCAAGGTCAGCCCCAGCATTTT. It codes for CASSERRQGQPQHF.